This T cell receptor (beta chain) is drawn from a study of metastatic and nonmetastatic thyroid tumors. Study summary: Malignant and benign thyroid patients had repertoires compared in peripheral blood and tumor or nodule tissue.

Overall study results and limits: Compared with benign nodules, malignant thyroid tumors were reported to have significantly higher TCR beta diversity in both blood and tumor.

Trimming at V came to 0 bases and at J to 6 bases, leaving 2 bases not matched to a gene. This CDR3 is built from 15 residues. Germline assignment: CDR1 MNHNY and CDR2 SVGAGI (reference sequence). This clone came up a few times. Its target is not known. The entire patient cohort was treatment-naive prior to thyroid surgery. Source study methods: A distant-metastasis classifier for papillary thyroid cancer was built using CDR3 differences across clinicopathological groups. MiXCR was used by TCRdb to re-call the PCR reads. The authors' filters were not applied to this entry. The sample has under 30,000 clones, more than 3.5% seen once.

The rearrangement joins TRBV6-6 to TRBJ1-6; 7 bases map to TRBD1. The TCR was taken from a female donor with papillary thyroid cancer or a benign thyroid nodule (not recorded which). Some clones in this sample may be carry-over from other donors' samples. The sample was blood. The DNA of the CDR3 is TGTGCCAGCAGTTACTCGGGACAGCTTAATTCACCCCTCCACTTT. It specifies CASSYSGQLNSPLHF.